Presented here are 5 T cell receptor beta chains from one specimen sequenced in a study of T cell changes during pregnancy in multiple sclerosis. The data were produced by immunoSEQ multiplex PCR, yet TCRdb's version contains in-frame clones alone and is incomplete. The repertoire has about 70,000 clones, around 94% of them found once; the top ten carry about 0.5%. The sequenced sample was peripheral blood, obtained in the third trimester of pregnancy. Source of these receptors: a female donor with multiple sclerosis, enrolled in a pregnancy study.

The J gene is TRBJ2-3, the V gene TRBV5-6, with a possible D match to TRBD2 (5 bases). Germline-derived CDR1 and CDR2 are SGHDT and YYEEEE. This CDR3 is built from 18 residues. V shed 4 bases and J shed 5 bases, with 26 bases lying between them. CDR3 coding DNA: TGTGCCAGCAGCGGACCCGTAAGCGGCTTCGAGCCCCAAGATACGCAGTATTTT. It yields the protein CASSGPVSGFEPQDTQYF.

The chain uses TRBV6-5 and TRBJ1-3; 10 nucleotides agree with TRBD1. CDR1 and CDR2 (germline): MNHEY, SVGAGI. CDR3 length: 15 amino acids. The V and J ends lost 6 bases and 3 bases, in that order; junction bases with no gene match: 5. CDR3 DNA: TGTGCCAGCAGGATGACAGGGGGCTTTGGAAACACCATATATTTT. The encoded protein is CASRMTGGFGNTIYF.

The chain has TRBV10-3 and TRBJ1-1; 10 bases align to TRBD1. The V and J ends lost 6 bases and 4 bases, in that order; junction bases with no gene match: 2. Germline V gene data show CDR1 as ENHRY and CDR2 as SYGVKD. CDR3 length equals 13 residues. The CDR3 sequence is CAIRDRGSTEAFF. The CDR3 nucleotides read TGTGCCATCAGGGACAGGGGGAGCACTGAAGCTTTCTTT.

The rearrangement uses TRBV4-3 and TRBJ2-2; D is possibly TRBD2 (6 bases). V was shortened by 0 bases and J by 7 bases, with 12 bases between the two germline ends. The germline V gene encodes CDR1 LGHNA and CDR2 YSLEER. The CDR3 length is 15 residues. CDR3 protein: CASSQEVGGYGELFF. In DNA form, the CDR3 reads TGCGCCAGCAGCCAAGAGGTCGGGGGTTACGGGGAGCTGTTTTTT.

The chain employs TRBV7-8 and TRBJ1-1; weak D call: TRBD1 (5 bases). CDR3 length: 15 amino acids. The ends were cut back, 3 bases at V and 2 bases at J, with 13 bases in the middle. The germline gives CDR1 SGHVS, CDR2 FQNEAQ. The CDR3 loop is CASSFKYGANTEAFF. As DNA, the CDR3 is TGTGCCAGCAGCTTCAAATATGGGGCTAACACTGAAGCTTTCTTT.